What follows are 27 T cell receptor beta chains derived from one specimen sequenced in a study of blood T cell repertoires in COVID-19. Here immunoSEQ multiplex PCR was the method, and the copy in TCRdb shows in-frame clones only, minus some. This table has more than 300,000 clones, roughly 90% appearing once. Sample: peripheral blood. These receptors came from a woman in her 70s with COVID-19, enrolled during active disease.

This chain links TRBV19 with TRBJ2-3; 8 positions agree with TRBD2. This CDR3 is 15 amino acids long. The ends lost 5 bases at V and 5 bases at J; junction bases unmatched: 9. Germline CDR1 LNHDA, CDR2 SQIVND (reference sequence). The DNA for the CDR3 is TGTGCCAGTAGTTTTCTCGGACTAGCAGGAGATACGCAGTATTTT. Its protein is CASSFLGLAGDTQYF. Variable domain in full (rest from reference TRBV19 and TRBJ2-3): DGGITQSPKYLFRKEGQNVTLSCEQNLNHDAMYWYRQDPGQGLRLIYYSQIVNDFQKGDIAEGYSVSREKKESFPLTVTSAQKNPTAFYLCASSFLGLAGDTQYFGPGTRLTVL.

This chain links TRBV5-1 with TRBJ1-1; perhaps TRBD1 as D (5 bases). Germline V gene data show CDR1 as SGHRS and CDR2 as YFSETQ. Trimming pared 2 bases from V and 1 base from J, leaving 9 bases between. This CDR3 spans 14 amino acids. CDR3 in DNA: TGCGCCAGCAGCTTACAGGCGGAGAACACTGAAGCTTTCTTT. Its translation: CASSLQAENTEAFF.

As regards this clone: The sample contains more than one DNA sequence encoding this CDR3. The CDR3 reads CASSQVGGGNQPQHF. The CDR3 nucleotides are TGCGCCAGCAGCCAAGTTGGAGGGGGCAATCAGCCCCAGCATTTT. V gene TRBV4-1 combines with J gene TRBJ1-5; D perhaps matches TRBD1 (5 bases). With 1 base removed from V and 2 bases from J, the gap between germline ends came to 9 bases. Per the germline V gene, CDR1 is MGHRA and CDR2 is YSYEKL. The CDR3 is 15 residues long.

Turning to this clone: Distinct nucleotide sequences in the sample also encode this CDR3. The genes are TRBV18 and TRBJ2-3, with TRBD1 matching 7 bases. V lost 4 bases to trimming and J lost 1 base; unmatched junction nucleotides: 2. Germline CDR1 KGHSH, CDR2 LQKENI. This CDR3 spans 14 amino acids. The CDR3 spells CASSRGQGTDTQYF. The CDR3 DNA reads TGTGCCAGCTCACGCGGACAGGGCACAGATACGCAGTATTTT. The variable domain in full, with the rest retrieved from reference TRBV18 and TRBJ2-3, is NAGVMQNPRHLVRRRGQEARLRCSPMKGHSHVYWYRQLPEEGLKFMVYLQKENIIDESGMPKERFSAEFPKEGPSILRIQQVVRGDSAAYFCASSRGQGTDTQYFGPGTRLTVL.

J is TRBJ1-2 and V is TRBV27, with 7 bases that match TRBD1. The germline V gene encodes CDR1 MNHEY and CDR2 SMNVEV (reference sequence). J lost 1 base, V lost 6 bases, and 8 bases had no gene match. The CDR3 is 15 residues long. In DNA form, the CDR3 reads TGTGCCAGCAGCCGCACAGGGGCCAATAACTATGGCTACACCTTC. Amino acids: CASSRTGANNYGYTF.

The genes are TRBV19 and TRBJ2-3; 10 bases map to TRBD2. The CDR3 length is 19 residues. V was clipped by 0 bases and J by 8 bases; unmatched bases: 17. The germline V gene encodes CDR1 LNHDA and CDR2 SQIVND (reference sequence). CDR3 in DNA: TGTGCCAGTAGTATAGATGCTCCCCAGCGGGGGGGTGCTGGGTCTACGCAGTATTTT. This sequence encodes CASSIDAPQRGGAGSTQYF.

The gene calls are TRBV27 and TRBJ1-1; D possibly corresponds to TRBD1 (5 bases). Germline lookup yields CDR1 MNHEY and CDR2 SMNVEV (reference sequence). The V end lost 7 bases, the J end lost 4 bases, and 13 bases lay between the germline ends. The CDR3 runs to 13 residues. CDR3 in DNA: TGTGCCAGCACTCGACGGGGGAGCACTGAAGCTTTCTTT. As protein: CASTRRGSTEAFF.

To note about this clone: A read error may account for a junction end that differs from germline. V is TRBV5-8 and J is TRBJ1-6; 10 positions agree with TRBD1. The CDR3 spans 17 residues. Germline loops: CDR1 SGHTS, CDR2 YDEGEE. The CDR3, as DNA: TGTGCCAGCAGTTTGGGACAGGGGTCCACGGATAATTCACCCCTCCACTTT. This gives the protein CASSLGQGSTDNSPLHF.

The gene calls are TRBV5-1 and TRBJ2-2; 7 nucleotides agree with TRBD1. Losses at the gene ends were 4 bases for V and 4 bases for J; bases not matched to a gene: 7. The germline gives CDR1 SGHRS, CDR2 YFSETQ. This CDR3 has 15 amino acids. CDR3 loop: CASSRGQAFTGELFF. The CDR3 nucleotides are TGCGCCAGCAGCCGAGGACAGGCCTTCACCGGGGAGCTGTTTTTT.

The V gene is TRBV3-1 (or the pseudogene TRBV3-2), the J gene TRBJ1-6; D remains unclear. This CDR3 spans 18 amino acids. V was shortened by 4 bases and J by 0 bases, with 16 bases between the two germline ends. CDR1 LGHDT and CDR2 YNNKEL come from the germline V gene (reference sequence). The CDR3, as DNA: TGTGCCAGCAGCCGGTGGGGTCGGGATGGCTCCTATAATTCACCCCTCCACTTT. As protein: CASSRWGRDGSYNSPLHF.

The J gene is TRBJ2-7, the V gene TRBV10-3, with 10 bases matching TRBD1. The CDR3 sequence is 14 residues long. CDR1 is ENHRY and CDR2 is SYGVKD in the germline V gene. V trimming: 7 bases; J trimming: 4 bases; junction bases outside the gene matches: 7. CDR3 residues: CAITPGQGKYEQYF. CDR3 DNA: TGTGCCATCACCCCGGGACAGGGGAAATACGAGCAGTACTTC.

The chain has TRBV28 and TRBJ1-1, with D hard to call. Germline lookup yields CDR1 MDHEN and CDR2 SYDVKM. Trimming cost V 6 bases and J 5 bases, with 13 bases left between them. This CDR3 contains 13 residues. In DNA, the CDR3 is TGTGCCAGCAGAACATCAGGAGGGACTGAAGCTTTCTTT. Translated: CASRTSGGTEAFF.

V is TRBV11-1 and J is TRBJ2-1, with TRBD1 as a possible D gene (6 bases). The V and J ends lost 5 bases and 2 bases respectively, with 13 bases between them. Germline values: CDR1 SGHAT, CDR2 FQDESV (reference sequence). This CDR3 is 15 amino acids long. CDR3 sequence: CASSPTQGPYNEQFF. Written as DNA, the CDR3 is TGTGCCAGCAGCCCAACACAGGGCCCCTACAATGAGCAGTTCTTC.

CDR3 sequence reads: CASSLAGFGYEQYF. For the CDR3, the DNA is TGCGCCAGCAGCTTAGCAGGGTTCGGCTACGAGCAGTACTTC. This chain joins TRBV5-1 and TRBJ2-7, with D possibly TRBD1 on 5 matching bases. The length of the CDR3 is 14 residues. Trimming removed 2 bases at V and 3 bases at J, with 12 bases between. Germline CDR1 and CDR2: SGHRS and YFSETQ.

V gene TRBV11-2 combines with J gene TRBJ2-1, with 7 bases matching TRBD2. The junction had 6 bases not matched to a gene; V was cut back by 2 bases and J by 5 bases. This CDR3 region has 15 residues. Germline CDR1 reads SGHAT; CDR2 reads FQNNGV. CDR3 in amino acids: CASSLTASGNNEQFF. The CDR3 nucleotides are TGTGCCAGCAGCTTAACGGCTAGCGGAAACAATGAGCAGTTCTTC. The variable domain in full, with the rest retrieved from reference TRBV11-2 and TRBJ2-1, is EAGVAQSPRYKIIEKRQSVAFWCNPISGHATLYWYQQILGQGPKLLIQFQNNGVVDDSQLPKDRFSAERLKGVDSTLKIQPAKLEDSAVYLCASSLTASGNNEQFFGPGTRLTVL.

The gene calls are TRBV29-1 and TRBJ1-1; D remains unclear. Trimming removed 5 bases from V and 0 bases from J, with 7 bases in between. There are 12 residues in the CDR3. Germline CDR1 and CDR2: SQVTM and ANQGSEA. CDR3 coding DNA: TGCAGCGTTAGACTGATGAACACTGAAGCTTTCTTT. Its translation is CSVRLMNTEAFF.

J is TRBJ1-1 and V is TRBV5-5; 9 nucleotides line up with TRBD1. V lost 4 bases, J lost 5 bases, and 9 bases stayed unmatched. Germline V gene lookup returns CDR1 SGHKS and CDR2 YYEKEE (reference sequence). CDR3 length: 15 amino acids. The CDR3 here is CASSDLTGGFTEAFF. The CDR3, as DNA: TGTGCCAGCAGCGATCTAACAGGGGGCTTTACTGAAGCTTTCTTT.

This sequence joins TRBV19 and TRBJ1-5; a possible D gene is TRBD1 (5 bases). Germline-derived CDR1 and CDR2 are LNHDA and SQIVND (reference sequence). There are 15 residues in the CDR3. With 9 bases removed from V and 3 bases from J, the gap between germline ends came to 18 bases. In nucleotides, the CDR3 is TGTGCCAGCGCCCCCTGGGGGGACCACAATCAGCCCCAGCATTTT. Translation gives CASAPWGDHNQPQHF.

The chain is built from TRBV23-1 and TRBJ2-2; TRBD1 might be the D (5 bases). TRBV23-1 is identified as an open reading frame with a role that is uncertain. Trimming removed 0 bases at V and 5 bases at J, with 10 bases between. The CDR3 totals 15 residues. The CDR3 DNA is TGCGCCAGCAGTCAATCGAGACAGCTGACCGGGGAGCTGTTTTTT. Amino acids: CASSQSRQLTGELFF.

The chain employs TRBV19 and TRBJ1-6; 8 positions match TRBD1. CDR1 is LNHDA and CDR2 is SQIVND in the germline V gene (reference sequence). The CDR3 loop spans 14 amino acids. J lost 13 bases, V lost 7 bases, and 12 bases had no gene match. The chain's CDR3 is CASITTGGEGPLHF. The CDR3 DNA reads as TGTGCCAGTATTACCACAGGGGGAGAAGGGCCCCTCCACTTT.

The genes are TRBV4-1 and TRBJ2-3; 8 nucleotides line up with TRBD1. The V segment lost 1 base and the J segment 4 bases; nucleotides outside the gene matches: 4. The CDR3 length is 15 residues. CDR1 is MGHRA, CDR2 YSYEKL, per germline. CDR3 coding DNA: TGCGCCAGCAGCCAAGGACAGGGGAGAGCAGATACGCAGTATTTT. Its translation: CASSQGQGRADTQYF.

The chain is built from TRBV6-5 and TRBJ1-1; 7 bases are a match to TRBD1. Germline values: CDR1 MNHEY, CDR2 SVGAGI. Unmatched junction bases numbered 5, after V lost 6 bases and J lost 4 bases. The CDR3 totals 13 residues. The CDR3 here is CASRRGLGTEAFF. CDR3 nucleotides: TGTGCCAGCAGGAGGGGGCTGGGCACTGAAGCTTTCTTT.

The chain has TRBV28 and TRBJ1-2; a weak D match, TRBD1 (6 bases). The V end lost 5 bases, the J end lost 4 bases, and 14 bases lay between the germline ends. CDR3 length equals 14 residues. Germline V gene data show CDR1 as MDHEN and CDR2 as SYDVKM. Here the CDR3 DNA reads TGTGCCAGCAGTCCCCAGGGGCCCGGCTATGGCTACACCTTC. Translated: CASSPQGPGYGYTF.

The CDR3 region is CASSPPTGRETQYF. CDR3 DNA sequence: TGTGCCAGCTCACCACCGACAGGGAGGGAGACCCAGTACTTC. The rearrangement links TRBV18 to TRBJ2-5; D may be TRBD1 (7 bases). The germline V and J ends were trimmed by 0 bases and 5 bases, with 10 bases remaining between them. There are 14 residues in the CDR3. Germline CDR1 and CDR2: KGHSH and LQKENI.

The V call is TRBV30, the J call TRBJ1-3; D perhaps matches TRBD1 (5 bases). Germline V gene sequence: CDR1 GTSNPN, CDR2 SVGIG (reference sequence). The V end was cut by 2 bases, the J end by 3 bases, with 8 bases between. The CDR3 is 13 residues long. For the CDR3, the DNA is TGTGCCTGGAGTCCCGACAGTGGAAACACCATATATTTT. Translated: CAWSPDSGNTIYF.

The V and J genes are TRBV7-2 and TRBJ2-3; 12 bases match TRBD2. J lost 4 bases, V lost 4 bases, and 12 bases had no gene match. The germline gives CDR1 SGHTA, CDR2 FQGNSA. The CDR3 contains 18 residues. The CDR3 spells CASSSRSLAGGFADTQYF. The CDR3 nucleotides are TGTGCCAGCAGCTCCCGATCCCTAGCGGGGGGGTTCGCAGATACGCAGTATTTT.

The chain has TRBV28 and TRBJ1-6; 7 bases fit TRBD1. In germline, CDR1 is MDHEN, CDR2 SYDVKM. The CDR3 length is 19 residues. Germline trimming cut 6 bases from V and 7 bases from J; bases unmatched to any gene: 21. The CDR3 spells CASRHLRDSGRYRNSPLHF. The CDR3 nucleotides are TGTGCCAGCAGGCACCTCCGGGACAGCGGACGCTATAGAAATTCACCCCTCCACTTT.